Below are 31 T cell receptor beta chains sequenced from a single sample in a study of T cells in women clearing cervical HPV infection. Sequencing used immunoSEQ multiplex PCR; TCRdb keeps in-frame clones, though not all of them. The clone table shows tens of thousands of clones, with the ten largest holding around 1.6%. The sample consisted of blood buffy coat. The receptors were sampled from a woman between 18 and 75 years old with a cervical HPV16 infection that either progressed to CIN3+ or cleared (not recorded which).

Comment on this clone: The CDR3 goes on 3 residues after the read ends, and that part is filled in from the germline J gene. This sequence joins TRBV20-1 and TRBJ1-5, with D uncertain. The CDR3 is made up of 14 amino acids. Between the trimmed V and J ends, which lost 0 bases and 8 bases, there was a span of 14 bases. Germline V lookup: CDR1 DFQATT, CDR2 SNEGSKA (reference sequence). This CDR3 is CSARDGSGEEPQHF. The DNA read from the CDR3 is TGCAGTGCTAGAGACGGAAGCGGGGAAGAGCCC.

As regards this clone: The DNA ends 3 residues before the CDR3 does, and the rest of the CDR3 is filled in from the germline J gene. The rearrangement links TRBV7-2 to TRBJ2-7, with 10 bases that match TRBD2. The germline V gene has CDR1 SGHTA and CDR2 FQGNSA. J gave up 4 bases and V 5 bases, and 8 bases lay outside the gene matches. This CDR3 contains 15 residues. The CDR3 bases that were read are TGTGCCAGCAGCCCAACTAGCGGGATTCGGTACGAG. Encoded protein: CASSPTSGIRYE. The entire CDR3 reads CASSPTSGIRYEQYF.

The sequenced CDR3 bases are TGTGCCAGCAGTACCCGGGACTCCAACTATGGC. Translation gives CASSTRDSNYG. The whole CDR3 protein reads CASSTRDSNYGYTF. The rearrangement uses TRBV2 and TRBJ1-2, with D perhaps matching TRBD1 (5 bases). The CDR3 end is not reached by the read, which stops 3 residues before it; the germline J gene fills it in. The V gene's germline CDR1 is SNHLY and CDR2 FYNNEI. The CDR3 runs to 14 residues. The V and J ends lost 5 bases and 2 bases respectively, with 12 bases between them.

Turning to this clone: Coverage ceases 3 residues before the CDR3 finishes, and the germline J gene fills in the end. This chain uses TRBV10-3 with TRBJ2-5; 9 nucleotides align to TRBD1. Germline-derived CDR1 and CDR2 are ENHRY and SYGVKD. The J segment lost 4 bases and the V segment lost 4 bases, leaving 4 bases of the junction unmatched. The CDR3 loop spans 14 amino acids. CDR3 sequence reads: CAISGTGVVETQYF. Incomplete CDR3 DNA: TGTGCCATCAGTGGGACAGGGGTCGTAGAGACC.

A note on this clone: The missing CDR3 end, 3 residues past where the read stops, is filled in from the germline J gene. The genes are TRBV16 and TRBJ1-6; D is ambiguous. CDR1 is KGHSY, CDR2 FQNENV, per germline. There are 13 residues in the CDR3. V shed 0 bases and J shed 12 bases, with 9 bases lying between them. The CDR3 here is CASSQSSSGPLHF. The covered CDR3 bases are TGTGCCAGCAGCCAATCTAGCTCGGGACCC.

With respect to this clone: The CDR3 is cut off 3 residues early in the read; its end comes from the germline J gene. The chain uses TRBV6-1 and TRBJ2-7; 9 nucleotides match TRBD1. This CDR3 comprises 15 residues. After removal of 3 bases from V and 4 bases from J, the junction contained 7 bases not matched to a gene. Looked up from germline, CDR1 is MNHNS and CDR2 is SASEGT. The CDR3 bases that were read are TGTGCCAGCAGTGAGAAGGACAGGGGTGTTTACGAG. Protein product: CASSEKDRGVYE. Given in full, the CDR3 is CASSEKDRGVYEQYF.

Details on this clone: The read halts 3 residues ahead of the CDR3 end, with the missing end drawn from the germline J gene. This sample includes further DNA sequences coding for the same CDR3. This chain connects TRBV5-6 to TRBJ1-3; D gene uncertain. The CDR3 is made up of 15 amino acids. In germline, CDR1 is SGHDT, CDR2 YYEEEE. The ends were cut back, 4 bases at V and 1 base at J, with 12 bases in the middle. The CDR3 DNA, read in part, is TGTGCCAGCAGCCCCGGGTCTCCATCTGGAAACACC. Translated: CASSPGSPSGNT. The whole CDR3 protein reads CASSPGSPSGNTIYF.

On this clone itself: The CDR3 end lies 3 residues beyond the end of the read and is filled in from the germline J gene. The chain couples TRBV9 to TRBJ2-5; possible D gene TRBD2, 6 bases. This CDR3 spans 15 amino acids. Trimming left V 0 bases short and J 5 bases short, with 14 bases between. Germline assignment: CDR1 SGDLS and CDR2 YYNGEE. The CDR3 reads CASSVEGRGRETQYF. The CDR3 DNA, read in part, is TGTGCCAGCAGCGTAGAGGGGCGAGGGAGGGAGACC.

As for this clone: The sequence runs out 3 residues before the end of the CDR3; the remainder is reconstructed from the germline J gene. The chain carries TRBV7-2 and TRBJ1-2, with no clear D. The CDR3 has 13 residues. The germline V gene encodes CDR1 SGHTA and CDR2 FQGNSA. CDR3 DNA, as far as it was read: TGTGCCAGCAGCATAGTACATATGAATGAC. It encodes CASSIVHMND. The whole CDR3 protein reads CASSIVHMNDYTF.

Regarding this clone: The read ends 3 residues before the CDR3 terminus; that terminus is restored from the germline J gene. The rearrangement joins TRBV5-1 to TRBJ1-2; D might be TRBD1 (5 bases). The CDR3 is made up of 14 amino acids. Trimming took 0 bases from V and 2 from J, leaving 8 bases between them. CDR1 is SGHRS, CDR2 YFSETQ, per germline. This chain's CDR3 is CASSLEGINYGYTF. The part of the CDR3 DNA that was read is TGCGCCAGCAGCTTGGAGGGGATAAACTATGGC.

As for this clone: The read stops 3 residues short of the end of the CDR3; the missing end is completed from the germline J gene. This chain connects TRBV7-2 to TRBJ2-5; tentatively, D is TRBD1 or TRBD2 (5 bases each). The CDR3 totals 13 residues. The germline gives CDR1 SGHTA, CDR2 FQGNSA. The ends were cut back, 4 bases at V and 4 bases at J, with 10 bases in the middle. The CDR3 is CASSSQGVETQYF. The covered CDR3 bases are TGTGCCAGCAGCTCTCAGGGAGTAGAGACC.

Concerning this clone itself: The read gets to within 3 residues of the CDR3 end, and the germline J gene fills in the rest. The V call is TRBV5-1, the J call TRBJ2-1, with D perhaps matching TRBD1 (8 bases). The CDR3 is 16 amino acids. Germline V gene data show CDR1 as SGHRS and CDR2 as YFSETQ. Trimming removed 4 bases at V and 1 base at J, with 15 bases between. The CDR3 sequence is CASSPGQGGSYNEQFF. The CDR3 DNA, read in part, is TGCGCCAGCAGCCCCGGACAGGGAGGGTCCTACAATGAG.

As regards this clone: The read terminates 3 residues before the CDR3 end, so the remaining end is supplied by the germline J gene. The V call is TRBV11-3, the J call TRBJ2-1; weak D call: TRBD2 (5 bases). Trimming stripped 5 bases from V and 0 bases from J, with 11 bases between. In germline, CDR1 is SGHNT, CDR2 YENEEA. The CDR3 spans 15 residues. CDR3 sequence reads: CASSRVTSSYNEQFF. CDR3 DNA (partial): TGTGCCAGCAGCCGAGTTACTAGCTCCTACAATGAG.

In regard to this clone: The sequenced fragment ends 3 residues before the CDR3 boundary, so the rest is inferred from the germline J gene. The chain employs TRBV2 and TRBJ2-4; TRBD2 matches at 7 bases. CDR3 length equals 14 residues. The junction had 8 bases not matched to a gene; V was cut back by 3 bases and J by 9 bases. Germline CDR1 and CDR2: SNHLY and FYNNEI. CDR3 DNA (partial): TGTGCCAGCAGTGACCAGGGTACGGGAGGCATT. Amino acids: CASSDQGTGGI. The full CDR3 protein reads CASSDQGTGGIQYF.

As for this clone: The CDR3 end lies 3 residues beyond the end of the read and is filled in from the germline J gene. The rearrangement links TRBV18 to TRBJ1-2; a possible D gene is TRBD1 (5 bases). Germline V lookup: CDR1 KGHSH, CDR2 LQKENI. The length of the CDR3 is 15 residues. The CDR3 here is CASSPGAGGAYDYTF. The part of the CDR3 DNA that was read is TGTGCCAGCTCACCAGGGGCGGGCGGGGCCTACGAC.

Comment on this clone: The read ends 3 residues before the CDR3 terminus; that terminus is restored from the germline J gene. V usage is TRBV5-1 and J usage is TRBJ2-4; TRBD2 might be the D (6 bases). Germline V CDR1 and CDR2: SGHRS, YFSETQ. This CDR3 has 13 amino acids. The part of the CDR3 DNA that was read is TGCGCCAGCAGCTTGTTGGGGGGAGAGACT. Its protein product is CASSLLGGET. The complete CDR3 reads CASSLLGGETQYF.

A word on this clone: The read is 3 residues too short to cover the CDR3 end, so that end is filled in from the germline J gene. The V call is TRBV18, the J call TRBJ2-4; a possible D gene is TRBD2 (6 bases). CDR3 length: 13 amino acids. Germline CDR1 reads KGHSH; CDR2 reads LQKENI. The CDR3 region is CASSPEEGHGQYF. CDR3 bases read: TGTGCCAGCTCACCGGAGGAGGGGCATGGT.

The CDR3 reads CASSVAGGRGDTQYF. CDR3 DNA, as far as it was read: TGTGCCAGCAGTGTAGCGGGAGGGAGGGGAGATACG. The chain couples TRBV2 to TRBJ2-3; 11 bases are a match to TRBD2. The read terminates 3 residues ahead of where the CDR3 ends, so the germline J gene completes it. This CDR3 contains 15 residues. V shed 4 bases, J shed 5 bases, and the junction held 5 bases outside the gene matches. Germline V lookup: CDR1 SNHLY, CDR2 FYNNEI.

Concerning this clone: The sequence runs out 3 residues before the end of the CDR3; the remainder is reconstructed from the germline J gene. V usage is TRBV18 and J usage is TRBJ1-5; D unresolved. The V gene's germline CDR1 is KGHSH and CDR2 LQKENI. The CDR3 is made up of 14 amino acids. The ends were cut back, 1 base at V and 1 base at J, with 5 bases in the middle. This chain's CDR3 is CASSPQSSNQPQHF. The DNA read from the CDR3 is TGTGCCAGCTCACCACAGAGCAGCAATCAGCCC.

As to this clone: The sequenced fragment ends 3 residues before the CDR3 boundary, so the rest is inferred from the germline J gene. This chain uses TRBV19 with TRBJ1-5; unclear D gene. Per germline, CDR1 LNHDA and CDR2 SQIVND (reference sequence). V lost 5 bases and J lost 0, with 17 bases in between. This CDR3 contains 17 residues. CDR3 DNA (partial): TGTGCCAGTAGTGGGCTCGCGGCAGACTATAGCAATCAGCCC. As protein: CASSGLAADYSNQP. The full CDR3 protein is CASSGLAADYSNQPQHF. Based on the CDR3 plus reference TRBV19 and TRBJ1-5, the full variable domain is DGGITQSPKYLFRKEGQNVTLSCEQNLNHDAMYWYRQDPGQGLRLIYYSQIVNDFQKGDIAEGYSVSREKKESFPLTVTSAQKNPTAFYLCASSGLAADYSNQPQHFGDGTRLSIL.

To note about this clone: The read terminates 3 residues before the CDR3 end, so the remaining end is supplied by the germline J gene. The chain couples TRBV10-3 to TRBJ2-1; 9 bases fit TRBD1. The V segment lost 10 bases and the J segment 5 bases; nucleotides outside the gene matches: 6. CDR3 size: 13 residues. Germline CDR1 is ENHRY and CDR2 is SYGVKD. The sequenced CDR3 bases are TGTGCCACTATGACAGGGGGTGACAATGAG. It is translated as CATMTGGDNE. The CDR3 reads in full as CATMTGGDNEQFF.

Partial CDR3 DNA: TGTGCCAGCAGCGCGACAGGGGGCGGGCAGCCC. Its translation: CASSATGGGQP. In full, the CDR3 reads CASSATGGGQPQHF. The chain carries TRBV2 and TRBJ1-5; 10 bases are a match to TRBD1. Sequencing ends 3 residues short of the CDR3 end; the germline J gene provides the rest. CDR3 length: 14 amino acids. Germline CDR1 is SNHLY and CDR2 is FYNNEI. Unmatched junction bases numbered 6, after V lost 6 bases and J lost 7 bases.

About this clone: Read coverage stops 3 residues before the CDR3 terminus; the germline J gene supplies the remainder. The chain carries TRBV30 and TRBJ1-1; D not certain. CDR1 and CDR2 (germline): GTSNPN, SVGIG (reference sequence). The CDR3 is 13 residues long. The V end lost 1 base, the J end lost 4 bases, and 10 bases lay between the germline ends. The CDR3 is CAWSASGSTEAFF. The sequenced part of the CDR3 DNA is TGTGCCTGGAGTGCCTCAGGTAGCACTGAA.

With respect to this clone: The sequence runs out 3 residues before the end of the CDR3; the remainder is reconstructed from the germline J gene. Other DNA sequences in the sample encode the same CDR3. This chain joins TRBV5-6 and TRBJ1-3, with TRBD1 matching over 9 bases. V trimming: 4 bases; J trimming: 7 bases; junction bases outside the gene matches: 6. This CDR3 is built from 14 residues. Germline V CDR1 and CDR2: SGHDT, YYEEEE. Partial CDR3 DNA: TGTGCCAGCAGCCATACAGGGGGCAGGAACACC. Encoded protein: CASSHTGGRNT. The whole CDR3 protein reads CASSHTGGRNTIYF.

CDR3 bases read: TGCAGTGTGAGGGGCACGGATAGCAATCAGCCC. This codes for CSVRGTDSNQP. The whole CDR3 is CSVRGTDSNQPQHF. The chain couples TRBV20-1 to TRBJ1-5; D might be TRBD1 (5 bases). The observed sequence ends 3 residues before the CDR3 terminus, with the missing tail filled in from the germline J gene. This CDR3 is built from 14 residues. Trimming removed 7 bases from V and 0 bases from J, with 13 bases in between. Germline assignment: CDR1 DFQATT and CDR2 SNEGSKA (reference sequence).

On this clone itself: The read terminates 3 residues before the CDR3 end, so the remaining end is supplied by the germline J gene. The V and J genes are TRBV5-3 and TRBJ2-2, with D possibly matching TRBD1 (5 bases). TRBV5-3 is filed as an ORF, its function uncertain. CDR3 size: 14 residues. V was clipped by 4 bases and J by 5 bases, with 12 bases between them. The DNA read from the CDR3 is TGTGCCAGAAGCGGTGACAGAGAAACCGGGGAG. This gives the protein CARSGDRETGE. The entire CDR3 reads CARSGDRETGELFF.

Comments on this clone: The read halts 3 residues ahead of the CDR3 end, with the missing end drawn from the germline J gene. The chain employs TRBV7-6 and TRBJ2-1; D may be TRBD2 (6 bases). The CDR3 extends over 17 amino acids. Germline loops: CDR1 SGHVS, CDR2 FNYEAQ. Trimming removed 5 bases at V and 9 bases at J, with 26 bases between. The CDR3 spells CASSPMVQGGRVGEQFF. CDR3 DNA (partial): TGTGCCAGCAGCCCGATGGTGCAGGGAGGACGGGTCGGTGAG.

About this clone: Coverage ceases 3 residues before the CDR3 finishes, and the germline J gene fills in the end. The J gene is TRBJ1-2, the V gene TRBV5-1; TRBD1 matches at 8 bases. This CDR3 is built from 15 residues. CDR1 is SGHRS and CDR2 is YFSETQ in the germline V gene. Partial CDR3 DNA: TGCGCCAGCAGCCCGGTTGACCGGACAGGGACCGGC. This encodes CASSPVDRTGTG. The whole CDR3 reads CASSPVDRTGTGYTF.

To note about this clone: The read is 3 residues too short to cover the CDR3 end, so that end is filled in from the germline J gene. The chain links TRBV18 to TRBJ2-5; the D gene is possibly TRBD2 (6 bases). Germline lookup yields CDR1 KGHSH and CDR2 LQKENI. V lost 3 bases to trimming and J lost 2 bases, with 19 bases between them. CDR3 length: 17 amino acids. The CDR3 region is CASSPVFVPSEQETQYF. The CDR3 DNA, read in part, is TGTGCCAGCTCACCCGTATTCGTTCCTAGCGAGCAAGAGACC.

The CDR3 spells CSVEYRGLRGYTF. The DNA read from the CDR3 is TGCAGCGTTGAGTACAGGGGACTCCGAGGC. The V call is TRBV29-1, the J call TRBJ1-2; 7 nucleotides align to TRBD1. The missing CDR3 end, 3 residues past where the read stops, is filled in from the germline J gene. Germline values: CDR1 SQVTM, CDR2 ANQGSEA. This CDR3 contains 13 residues.

Note on this clone: The read is 3 residues too short to cover the CDR3 end, so that end is filled in from the germline J gene. V gene TRBV5-1 combines with J gene TRBJ2-1, with 10 bases that match TRBD2. V was pared by 0 bases and J by 3 bases, with 0 bases of the junction left unmatched. The CDR3 sequence is 15 residues long. CDR1 and CDR2 from the germline V gene are SGHRS and YFSETQ. The CDR3 bases that were read are TGCGCCAGCAGCTTGGGGACTAGCGGCTACAATGAG. Translating it yields CASSLGTSGYNE. The complete CDR3 reads CASSLGTSGYNEQFF.